This TCR beta chain was found in a study of blood T cell repertoires in COVID-19. In the original workflow: Reference gene primer amplification gave estimated nucleated cell counts. Method: immunoSEQ multiplex PCR; TCRdb's copy keeps in-frame clones and lacks some. D and trimming come from the DNA, and the V and J calls and clone size come from that table. In the table there are more than 60,000 clones, 90% of which are singletons. Deletions cut 6 bases from V and 3 bases from J, with 20 bases between. In germline, CDR1 is MNHEY, CDR2 SMNVEV (reference sequence). CDR3 size: 16 residues. V gene TRBV27 combines with J gene TRBJ1-2; possibly TRBD1 for D (5 bases). The sequencing sample was made of peripheral blood. The receptor was derived from a man aged 50 to 59 with acute or convalescent COVID-19. The CDR3, as DNA: TGTGCCAGCAGCCCTTATGGCAGGGTGGTAGACTATGGCTACACCTTC. Residues: CASSPYGRVVDYGYTF.